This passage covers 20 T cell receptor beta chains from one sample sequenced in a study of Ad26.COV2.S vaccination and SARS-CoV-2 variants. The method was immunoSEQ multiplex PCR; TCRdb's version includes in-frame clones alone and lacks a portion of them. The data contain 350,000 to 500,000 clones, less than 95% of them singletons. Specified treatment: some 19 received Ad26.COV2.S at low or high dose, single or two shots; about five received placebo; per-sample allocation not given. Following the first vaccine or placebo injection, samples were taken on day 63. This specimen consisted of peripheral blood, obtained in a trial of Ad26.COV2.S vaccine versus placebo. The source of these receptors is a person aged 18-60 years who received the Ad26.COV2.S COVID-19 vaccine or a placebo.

DNA for the CDR3: TGTGCCAGCAGCTTTAACTATGGCTACACCTTC. It translates to CASSFNYGYTF. The chain couples TRBV5-8 to TRBJ1-2; no reliable D call. Between the trimmed V and J ends, which lost 2 bases and 1 base, there was a span of 0 bases. Germline V gene data show CDR1 as SGHTS and CDR2 as YDEGEE. The CDR3 consists of 11 residues.

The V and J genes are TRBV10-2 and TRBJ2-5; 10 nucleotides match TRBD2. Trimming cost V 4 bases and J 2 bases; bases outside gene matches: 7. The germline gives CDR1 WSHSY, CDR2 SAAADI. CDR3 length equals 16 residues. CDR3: CASSGRVAGGQETQYF. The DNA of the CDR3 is TGCGCCAGCAGTGGCCGGGTAGCGGGAGGACAAGAGACCCAGTACTTC.

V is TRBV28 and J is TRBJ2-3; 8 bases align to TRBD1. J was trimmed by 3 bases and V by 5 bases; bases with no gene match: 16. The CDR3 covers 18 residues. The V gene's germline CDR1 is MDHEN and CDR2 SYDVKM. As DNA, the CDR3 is TGTGCCAGCAGTCTTATAGGGAGGACAGGGTCTCGGACAGATACGCAGTATTTT. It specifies CASSLIGRTGSRTDTQYF.

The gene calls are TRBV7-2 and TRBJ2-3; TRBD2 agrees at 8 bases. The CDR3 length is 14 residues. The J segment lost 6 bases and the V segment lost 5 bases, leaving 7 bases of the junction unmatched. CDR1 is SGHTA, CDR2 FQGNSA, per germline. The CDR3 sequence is CASSLRTSWDTQYF. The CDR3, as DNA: TGTGCCAGCAGCCTCCGGACTAGCTGGGATACGCAGTATTTT.

The CDR3, as DNA: TGTGCCAAAGGACAGGGGGCGGCCTATGGCTACACCTTC. Its translation is CAKGQGAAYGYTF. V and J are TRBV30 and TRBJ1-2, with 11 nucleotides matching TRBD1. Trimming removed 8 bases from V and 4 bases from J; junction bases left unmatched: 6. This CDR3 is built from 13 residues. Germline CDR1 GTSNPN, CDR2 SVGIG (reference sequence).

CDR3 in DNA: TGTGCCAGCAGCCAAGATCTGTCTAGCGGGGGCCCAGAGACCCAGTACTTC. The encoded protein is CASSQDLSSGGPETQYF. This rearrangement joins TRBV4-2 to TRBJ2-5, with 10 bases aligning to TRBD2. Germline V gene sequence: CDR1 LGHNA, CDR2 YNFKEQ. This CDR3 is built from 17 residues. J lost 4 bases, V lost 0 bases, and 8 bases had no gene match.

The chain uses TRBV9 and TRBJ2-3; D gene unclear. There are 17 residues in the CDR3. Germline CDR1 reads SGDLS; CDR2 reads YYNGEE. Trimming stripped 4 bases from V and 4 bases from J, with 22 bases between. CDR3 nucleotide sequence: TGTGCCAGCAGCACGCACCTTCTAAGCCCATCATCAGATACGCAGTATTTT. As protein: CASSTHLLSPSSDTQYF.

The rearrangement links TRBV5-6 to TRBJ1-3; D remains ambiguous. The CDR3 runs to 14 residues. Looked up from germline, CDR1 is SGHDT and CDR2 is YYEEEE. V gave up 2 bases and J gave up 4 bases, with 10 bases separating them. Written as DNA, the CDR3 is TGTGCCAGCAGCTTAACGGTTTCGGGAAACACCATATATTTT. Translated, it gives CASSLTVSGNTIYF.

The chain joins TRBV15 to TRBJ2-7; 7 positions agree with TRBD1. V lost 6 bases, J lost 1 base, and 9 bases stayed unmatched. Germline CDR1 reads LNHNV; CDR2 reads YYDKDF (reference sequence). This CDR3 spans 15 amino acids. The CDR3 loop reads CATRHRDRVSYEQYF. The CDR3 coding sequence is TGTGCCACCAGGCATCGGGACAGAGTTTCCTACGAGCAGTACTTC. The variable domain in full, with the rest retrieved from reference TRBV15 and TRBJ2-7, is DAMVIQNPRYQVTQFGKPVTLSCSQTLNHNVMYWYQQKSSQAPKLLFHYYDKDFNNEADTPDNFQSRRPNTSFCFLDIRSPGLGDTAMYLCATRHRDRVSYEQYFGPGTRLTVT.

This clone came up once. The CDR3 DNA reads as TGCAGCGTTGTAAGCGCCGTAAACACCGGGGAGCTGTTTTTT. This codes for CSVVSAVNTGELFF. The rearrangement joins TRBV29-1 to TRBJ2-2, with D hard to call. V was cut by 4 bases and J by 2 bases, with 11 bases left in between. CDR3 length: 14 residues. Looked up from germline, CDR1 is SQVTM and CDR2 is ANQGSEA.

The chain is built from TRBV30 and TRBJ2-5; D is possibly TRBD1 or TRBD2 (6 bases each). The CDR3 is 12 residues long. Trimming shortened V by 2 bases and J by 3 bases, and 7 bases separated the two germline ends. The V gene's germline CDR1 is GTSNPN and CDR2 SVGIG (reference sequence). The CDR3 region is CAWSRGEETQYF. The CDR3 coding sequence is TGTGCCTGGAGTAGGGGGGAAGAGACCCAGTACTTC.

CDR3: CASRTELGTGELFF. For the CDR3, the DNA is TGTGCCAGCCGAACAGAGCTGGGCACCGGGGAGCTGTTTTTT. V usage is TRBV2 and J usage is TRBJ2-2, with D hard to call. CDR1 is SNHLY and CDR2 is FYNNEI in the germline V gene. The CDR3 has 14 amino acids. V was clipped by 8 bases and J by 4 bases, with 14 bases between them.

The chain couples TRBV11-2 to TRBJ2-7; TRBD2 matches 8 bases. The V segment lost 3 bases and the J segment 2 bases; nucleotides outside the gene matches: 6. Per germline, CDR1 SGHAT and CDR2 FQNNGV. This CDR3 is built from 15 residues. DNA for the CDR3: TGTGCCAGCAGCTTGGAGCGGGAGCGAACCTACGAGCAGTACTTC. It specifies CASSLERERTYEQYF.

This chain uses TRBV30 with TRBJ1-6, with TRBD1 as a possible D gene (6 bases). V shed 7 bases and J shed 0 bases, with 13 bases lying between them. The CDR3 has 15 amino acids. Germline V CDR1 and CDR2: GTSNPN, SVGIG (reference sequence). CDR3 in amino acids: CASTGQSSYNSPLHF. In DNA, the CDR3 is TGTGCCTCTACAGGGCAGAGCTCCTATAATTCACCCCTCCACTTT. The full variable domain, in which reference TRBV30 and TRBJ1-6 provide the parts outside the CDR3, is SQTIHQWPATLVQPVGSPLSLECTVEGTSNPNLYWYRQAAGRGLQLLFYSVGIGQISSEVPQNLSASRPQDRQFILSSKKLLLSDSGFYLCASTGQSSYNSPLHFGNGTRLTVT.

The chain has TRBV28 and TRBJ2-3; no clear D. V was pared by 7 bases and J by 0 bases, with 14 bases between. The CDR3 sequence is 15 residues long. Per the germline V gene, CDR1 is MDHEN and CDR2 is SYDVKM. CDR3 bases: TGTGCCAGCACCCAGACGGACCCCAGCACAGATACGCAGTATTTT. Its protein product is CASTQTDPSTDTQYF.

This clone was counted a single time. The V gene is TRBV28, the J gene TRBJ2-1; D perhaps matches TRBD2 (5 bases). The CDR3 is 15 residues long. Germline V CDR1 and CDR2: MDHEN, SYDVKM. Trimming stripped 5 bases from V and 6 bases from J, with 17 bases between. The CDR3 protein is CASSLVGNPGNEQFF. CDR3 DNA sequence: TGTGCCAGCAGTCTTGTCGGGAATCCTGGCAATGAGCAGTTCTTC.

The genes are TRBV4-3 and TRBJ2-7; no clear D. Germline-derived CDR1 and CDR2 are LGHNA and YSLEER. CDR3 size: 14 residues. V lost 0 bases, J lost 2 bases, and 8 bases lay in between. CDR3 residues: CASSQDQVTYEQYF. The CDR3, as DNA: TGCGCCAGCAGCCAAGATCAGGTAACCTACGAGCAGTACTTC.

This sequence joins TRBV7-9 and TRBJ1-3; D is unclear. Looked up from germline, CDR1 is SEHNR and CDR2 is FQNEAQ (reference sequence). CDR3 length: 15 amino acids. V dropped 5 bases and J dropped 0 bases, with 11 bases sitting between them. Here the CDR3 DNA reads TGTGCCAGCAGCCCCGTGGGTAACTCTGGAAACACCATATATTTT. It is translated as CASSPVGNSGNTIYF.

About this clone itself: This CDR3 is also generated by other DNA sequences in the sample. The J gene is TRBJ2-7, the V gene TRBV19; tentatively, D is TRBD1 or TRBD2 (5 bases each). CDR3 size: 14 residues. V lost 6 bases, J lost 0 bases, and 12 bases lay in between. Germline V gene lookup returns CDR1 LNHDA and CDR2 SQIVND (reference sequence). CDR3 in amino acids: CASRVAGSSYEQYF. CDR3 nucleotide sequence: TGTGCCAGTAGAGTGGCAGGGAGCTCCTACGAGCAGTACTTC.

CDR3 amino acids: CASSGDREGETQYF. The CDR3 region has the DNA TGTGCCAGCAGCGGGGACAGGGAGGGAGAGACCCAGTACTTC. The V call is TRBV28, the J call TRBJ2-5, with TRBD1 matching 9 bases. This CDR3 is 14 amino acids long. The germline V gene encodes CDR1 MDHEN and CDR2 SYDVKM. V shed 6 bases, J shed 4 bases, and the junction held 6 bases outside the gene matches.